One sample yielded the 16 T cell receptor beta chains listed below, sequenced in a study of CXCR3-negative and CXCR3-positive naive CD8 T cells. Through 5' RACE with UMI labels, the TRB cDNA libraries were prepared. TCRdb reworked the 5' RACE reads into one entry per CDR3 protein, no DNA. The repertoire table contains over 100,000 distinct CDR3 sequences. Input material: naive CXCR3- CD8+ T cells from blood. Specified subset: CD45RO-CCR7+CD27+CD95- naive CD8+ T cells lacking CXCR3 (TNR3-). Receptors were obtained from a human donor in good health. Some clones in this sample may be carry-over from other donors' samples.

J is TRBJ2-3 and V is TRBV29-1; TCRdb picks TRBD2, but there is no DNA to check that call. The germline gives CDR1 SQVTM, CDR2 ANQGSEA. The CDR3 is 16 amino acids. CDR3 residues: CSVGGGNDISTDTQYF.

The CDR3 is CAISESGGSGANVLTF. This chain links TRBV10-3 with TRBJ2-6. The V gene's germline CDR1 is ENHRY and CDR2 SYGVKD. CDR3 length: 16 residues.

The chain couples TRBV5-1 to TRBJ2-7; TCRdb picks TRBD2, but there is no DNA to check that call. The length of the CDR3 is 14 residues. The germline V gene encodes CDR1 SGHRS and CDR2 YFSETQ. This chain's CDR3 is CASSPRDYGYEQYF.

The chain couples TRBV20-1 to TRBJ1-5. Germline V gene data show CDR1 as DFQATT and CDR2 as SNEGSKA (reference sequence). The CDR3 sequence is 15 residues long. CDR3 in amino acids: CSARDGQNSNQPQHF.

The rearrangement joins TRBV5-1 to TRBJ2-1. The CDR3 consists of 13 residues. Germline V gives CDR1 SGHRS, CDR2 YFSETQ. CDR3 sequence: CASSLSLLNEQFF.

The chain has TRBV12-3 or TRBV12-4 and TRBJ2-3; TCRdb's assignment of TRBD1 cannot be checked, as there is no DNA. The CDR3 is 13 residues long. The chain's CDR3 is CASLRDSTDTQYF.

The chain carries TRBV29-1 and TRBJ2-2; the D gene TCRdb calls, TRBD1, cannot be checked with no DNA. There are 13 residues in the CDR3. Germline CDR1 and CDR2: SQVTM and ANQGSEA. The CDR3 reads CSVRGVDTGELFF.

This chain links TRBV11-2 with TRBJ2-7; as DNA is missing, the TRBD2 call by TCRdb cannot be tested. The CDR3 length is 15 residues. Germline V lookup: CDR1 SGHAT, CDR2 FQNNGV. CDR3 amino acids: CASSLEASGSYEQYF.

The chain recombines TRBV12-3 or TRBV12-4 with TRBJ2-3; TCRdb lists TRBD2, though no DNA is available to test this call. The CDR3 loop spans 17 amino acids. This CDR3 is CASSSRTSGVHRDTQYF.

The rearrangement joins TRBV7-9 to TRBJ2-1; TCRdb names TRBD1, which stays unverified in the absence of DNA. This CDR3 spans 15 amino acids. CDR1 SEHNR and CDR2 FQNEAQ come from the germline V gene (reference sequence). The CDR3 is CASSDQMDRHNEQFF.

The chain uses TRBV29-1 and TRBJ2-7; TCRdb's D gene call, TRBD2, goes unchecked for lack of DNA. There are 15 residues in the CDR3. Germline CDR1 SQVTM, CDR2 ANQGSEA. The CDR3 loop reads CSVEDEAGGPGEQYF.

The chain joins TRBV27 to TRBJ1-1; without DNA, the TCRdb call of TRBD1 cannot be checked. Germline V lookup: CDR1 MNHEY, CDR2 SMNVEV (reference sequence). CDR3 length: 15 amino acids. The CDR3 is CASSFSGGLNTEAFF.

This rearrangement joins TRBV7-9 to TRBJ1-4; the TRBD1 assignment by TCRdb is unverifiable without DNA. Germline CDR1 reads SEHNR; CDR2 reads FQNEAQ (reference sequence). CDR3 length equals 16 residues. The CDR3 sequence: CASSLRVGALDEKLFF.

The chain joins TRBV28 to TRBJ2-1; the D call from TCRdb, TRBD2, cannot be confirmed without DNA. There are 14 residues in the CDR3. From germline, CDR1 is MDHEN and CDR2 SYDVKM. The CDR3 spells CASSTSGAYNEQFF.

The rearrangement links TRBV5-6 to TRBJ2-1. Germline values: CDR1 SGHDT, CDR2 YYEEEE. The length of the CDR3 is 12 residues. The chain's CDR3 is CASSLNRDEQFF.

The chain carries TRBV28 and TRBJ2-2; the TCRdb D gene call, TRBD1, has no DNA to confirm it. This CDR3 has 12 residues. CDR1 MDHEN and CDR2 SYDVKM come from the germline V gene. CDR3 amino acids: CASLWGTGELFF.